These T cell receptor beta chains were read from a single sample in a study of T-cell reconstitution after alpha-beta-depleted transplantation in children. In TCRdb, the PCR reads were re-called with MiXCR into one record per CDR3 protein. This table holds hundreds of thousands of distinct CDR3 sequences, roughly 13% found once. The sequences come from PBMCs, collected before TCRalphabeta/CD19-depleted stem cell transplant. Source of these receptors: a girl aged 2 to 10 with congenital amegakaryocytic thrombocytopenia, due to receive a stem cell transplant. Both conserved end residues are part of each CDR3. A D gene is named only where the DNA matches it firmly. Not every row has a clone size; where given, it reads once, few, many or a size class.

CDR3: CAISESTAYGYTF; DNA: TGTGCCATCAGTGAGTCGACCGCATATGGCTACACCTTC; D: .; V: TRBV10-3; length: 13; size: .; J: TRBJ1-2
CDR3: CASSLAGAYYNEQFF; DNA: TGCGCCAGCAGCTTGGCCGGAGCCTACTACAATGAGCAGTTCTTC; D: .; V: TRBV5-1; length: 15; size: few; J: TRBJ2-1
CDR3: CSARDLQGIADTQYF; DNA: TGCAGTGCTAGAGATCTACAGGGGATTGCAGATACGCAGTATTTT; D: TRBD1; V: TRBV20-1; length: 15; size: many; J: TRBJ2-3
CDR3: CASSYAASGETQYF; DNA: TGTGCCAGCAGTTACGCGGCTAGCGGAGAGACCCAGTACTTC; D: TRBD2; V: TRBV6-5; length: 14; size: many; J: TRBJ2-5
CDR3: CASRSIGLAGGSSYEQYF; DNA: TGTGCCAGCAGATCAATTGGACTAGCGGGAGGGAGCTCCTACGAGCAGTACTTC; D: TRBD2; V: TRBV11-2; length: 18; size: .; J: TRBJ2-7
CDR3: CASSDPRTANTEAFF; DNA: TGTGCCAGCAGTGATCCCCGGACGGCGAACACTGAAGCTTTCTTT; D: .; V: TRBV25-1; length: 15; size: .; J: TRBJ1-1
CDR3: CASSLAGGGLNIQYF; DNA: TGTGCCAGCAGCTTGGCCGGCGGGGGGTTAAACATTCAGTACTTC; D: TRBD2; V: TRBV7-9; length: 15; size: many; J: TRBJ2-4
CDR3: CASSLQGIGDETQYF; DNA: TGTGCCAGCAGCCTACAGGGTATAGGTGATGAGACCCAGTACTTC; D: .; V: TRBV7-9; length: 15; size: .; J: TRBJ2-5
CDR3: CASSSLWGEKLFF; DNA: TGCGCCAGCAGCTCCTTGTGGGGGGAAAAACTGTTTTTT; D: .; V: TRBV5-1; length: 13; size: .; J: TRBJ1-4
CDR3: CASSLQSNTEAFF; DNA: TGCGCCAGCAGTCTTCAGAGCAACACTGAAGCTTTCTTT; D: .; V: TRBV5-1; length: 13; size: .; J: TRBJ1-1
CDR3: CASMRGDTQYF; DNA: TGTGCCAGCATGAGGGGAGATACGCAGTATTTT; D: .; V: TRBV7-8; length: 11; size: many; J: TRBJ2-3
CDR3: CSARDLIRSYNEQFF; DNA: TGCAGTGCTAGAGATCTTATCCGCAGCTACAATGAGCAGTTCTTC; D: .; V: TRBV20-1; length: 15; size: few; J: TRBJ2-1
CDR3: CASSQDLTTEAFF; DNA: TGCGCCAGCAGCCAAGACCTAACGACTGAAGCTTTCTTT; D: .; V: TRBV4-1; length: 13; size: many; J: TRBJ1-1
CDR3: CASGGGWNTEAFF; DNA: TGTGCCAGCGGTGGAGGGTGGAACACTGAAGCTTTCTTT; D: .; V: TRBV6-1; length: 13; size: many; J: TRBJ1-1
CDR3: CASSASTRNAYEQYF; DNA: TGTGCCAGCAGTGCCAGCACACGGAACGCCTACGAGCAGTACTTC; D: .; V: TRBV25-1; length: 15; size: few; J: TRBJ2-7
CDR3: CAISESGTAYEQYF; DNA: TGTGCCATCAGTGAGTCGGGGACAGCGTACGAGCAGTACTTC; D: TRBD1; V: TRBV10-3; length: 14; size: .; J: TRBJ2-7
CDR3: CSGLRWGTDTQYF; DNA: TGCAGTGGCCTTAGATGGGGCACAGATACGCAGTATTTT; D: .; V: TRBV20-1; length: 13; size: many; J: TRBJ2-3
CDR3: CASSETRTGRTGELFF; DNA: TGTGCCAGCAGCGAGACTCGGACAGGGCGGACCGGGGAGCTGTTTTTT; D: TRBD1; V: TRBV2; length: 16; size: once; J: TRBJ2-2
CDR3: CSARARDRAKLVSPLHF; DNA: TGCAGTGCTAGAGCCAGGGACAGGGCGAAGCTGGTTTCACCCCTCCACTTT; D: TRBD1; V: TRBV20-1; length: 17; size: many; J: TRBJ1-6
CDR3: CASSFFDREVDTQYF; DNA: TGTGCCAGCAGTTTCTTTGACAGGGAGGTCGATACGCAGTATTTT; D: .; V: TRBV12-3/TRBV12-4; length: 15; size: many; J: TRBJ2-3
CDR3: CASSLDSGNTDTQYF; DNA: TGCGCCAGCAGCTTGGATAGCGGGAACACAGATACGCAGTATTTT; D: TRBD2; V: TRBV5-1; length: 15; size: many; J: TRBJ2-3
CDR3: CSARGQGF; DNA: TGCAGTGCTAGGGGACAGGGTTTC; D: TRBD1; V: TRBV20-1; length: 8; size: many; J: TRBJ1-2
CDR3: CSAATGSDTQYF; DNA: TGCAGTGCGGCTACAGGGTCAGATACGCAGTATTTT; D: .; V: TRBV20-1; length: 12; size: many; J: TRBJ2-3
CDR3: CATSESGLAGGSFGETQYF; DNA: TGTGCCACCAGTGAAAGTGGACTAGCGGGAGGGTCGTTTGGTGAGACCCAGTACTTC; D: TRBD2; V: TRBV24-1; length: 19; size: few; J: TRBJ2-5